The 8 T cell receptor beta chains reported below all come from one sample, sequenced in a study of cytomegalovirus exposure and HLA in healthy donors. A multiplex PCR was run with 60 Vbeta primers and 13 Jbeta primers. Data came from immunoSEQ multiplex PCR; TCRdb stores just in-frame clones and leaves some out. The sample carries about 160,000 clones, around three quarters recorded once. The sequenced material came from PBMCs. The receptors come from a woman aged 40 to 50 in good health and CMV-seronegative.

The sample holds a few counts of this clone. In DNA, the CDR3 is TGTGCCAGCAGACGCACTAGCGGGAGAAGCCCAGGCTCCGAGCAGTTCTTC. Encoded protein: CASRRTSGRSPGSEQFF. The J gene is TRBJ2-1, the V gene TRBV2; 11 bases are a match to TRBD2. In germline, CDR1 is SNHLY, CDR2 FYNNEI. Germline trimming cut 6 bases from V and 10 bases from J; bases unmatched to any gene: 17. The CDR3 loop spans 17 amino acids.

V gene TRBV6-1 combines with J gene TRBJ2-7, with a tentative D call TRBD1 (6 bases). Germline assignment: CDR1 MNHNS and CDR2 SASEGT. Trimming took 7 bases from V and 2 from J, leaving 18 bases between them. There are 15 residues in the CDR3. The CDR3 DNA follows: TGTGCCAGCATTCCTAGCTCAGGGGTTGCCTACGAGCAGTACTTC. Protein: CASIPSSGVAYEQYF.

The chain carries TRBV6-5 and TRBJ2-7; 9 nucleotides align to TRBD2. The V and J ends lost 0 bases and 0 bases, in that order; junction bases with no gene match: 3. CDR1 is MNHEY, CDR2 SVGAGI, per germline. There are 16 residues in the CDR3. The CDR3 loop is CASSYSSSGTSYEQYF. The CDR3 DNA follows: TGTGCCAGCAGTTACTCGTCTAGCGGGACCTCCTACGAGCAGTACTTC.

The chain carries TRBV7-8 and TRBJ2-7, with 11 bases matching TRBD2. J was trimmed by 0 bases and V by 3 bases; bases with no gene match: 1. Germline V gene data show CDR1 as SGHVS and CDR2 as FQNEAQ. The CDR3 has 15 residues. The CDR3 nucleotides read TGTGCCAGCAGCTTGGGGACTAGCGGCTCCTACGAGCAGTACTTC. As protein: CASSLGTSGSYEQYF.

The chain carries TRBV5-1 and TRBJ2-2; 9 positions match TRBD1. This CDR3 spans 15 amino acids. Trimming cost V 4 bases and J 6 bases; bases outside gene matches: 7. Germline CDR1 reads SGHRS; CDR2 reads YFSETQ. The CDR3 DNA reads TGCGCCAGCAGCCCTAGACAGGGGGAGGCCGGGGAGCTGTTTTTT. Translating it yields CASSPRQGEAGELFF.

The chain couples TRBV7-9 to TRBJ2-7, with D possibly TRBD1 on 6 matching bases. The V end was cut by 5 bases, the J end by 4 bases, with 15 bases between. The CDR3 runs 14 residues. Germline lookup yields CDR1 SEHNR and CDR2 FQNEAQ (reference sequence). The chain's CDR3 is CASSPQGMEYEQYF. DNA of the CDR3: TGTGCCAGCAGCCCTCAGGGGATGGAGTACGAGCAGTACTTC.

The V and J genes are TRBV5-4 and TRBJ2-5, with 11 bases aligning to TRBD2. This CDR3 is built from 15 residues. CDR1 and CDR2 (germline): SGHNT, YYREEE (reference sequence). The ends lost 3 bases at V and 3 bases at J; junction bases unmatched: 4. CDR3 in amino acids: CASSSGLAAEETQYF. The CDR3 bases are TGTGCCAGCAGCTCGGGACTAGCGGCAGAAGAGACCCAGTACTTC.

This clone was observed a single time. CDR3 bases: TGTGCCAGCAGGTATCTGGGGGGGGCTGGGGAGACCCAGTACTTC. Encoded protein: CASRYLGGAGETQYF. This chain links TRBV27 with TRBJ2-5, with D possibly being TRBD2 (7 bases). Trimming took off 6 bases at V and 5 bases at J, with 19 bases between the two ends. This CDR3 region has 15 residues. Per germline, CDR1 MNHEY and CDR2 SMNVEV (reference sequence).